The present T cell receptor (beta chain) was sequenced within a study of technical replicates of blood from a few donors. Clones were read by immunoSEQ multiplex PCR, and TCRdb kept only the in-frame ones, dropping some. The sample carries approximately 60,000 clones, about 90% recorded once. CDR3 size: 17 residues. Germline V lookup: CDR1 SGHRS, CDR2 YFSETQ. V dropped 0 bases and J dropped 4; count of bases not matched to a gene: 12. This clonotype was obtained from a human donor in good health. Some clones in this sample may be carry-over from other donors' samples. The specimen sequenced was PBMCs. The gene calls are TRBV5-1 and TRBJ2-7; 8 bases map to TRBD2. The CDR3 reads CASSLGGSGGRWYEQYF. The CDR3 DNA sequence: TGCGCCAGCAGCTTGGGGGGATCGGGCGGGAGGTGGTACGAGCAGTACTTC.